The next 15 T cell receptor beta chains were all read from a single sample in a study of somatic mutations in cytotoxic T cells in rheumatoid arthritis. Data came from immunoSEQ multiplex PCR; TCRdb stores just in-frame clones and leaves some out. The repertoire holds 20,000 or so clones, with more than 65% as singletons. Sequencing used CD8+ T cells sorted from blood. The receptors come from a woman between 50 and 59 years old in good health.

CDR3 sequence reads: CASSEWEDYEQYF. The CDR3 DNA reads TGTGCCAGCAGTGAATGGGAGGACTACGAGCAGTACTTC. V usage is TRBV6-1 and J usage is TRBJ2-7, with a weak D call TRBD2 (6 bases). In germline, CDR1 is MNHNS, CDR2 SASEGT. V was cut by 2 bases and J by 3 bases, with 8 bases left in between. This CDR3 contains 13 residues.

The chain joins TRBV27 to TRBJ2-7; 9 nucleotides agree with TRBD2. Germline values: CDR1 MNHEY, CDR2 SMNVEV (reference sequence). This CDR3 spans 14 amino acids. Germline trimming cut 5 bases from V and 7 bases from J; bases unmatched to any gene: 9. CDR3 bases: TGTGCCAGCAGTATTAGCGGGAGCACGAGGGAGCAGTACTTC. This translates into CASSISGSTREQYF.

The V call is TRBV11-2, the J call TRBJ1-4, with 8 bases that match TRBD1. The CDR3 runs to 15 residues. V was clipped by 2 bases and J by 5 bases; unmatched bases: 4. CDR1 and CDR2 from the germline V gene are SGHAT and FQNNGV. CDR3 sequence: CASSLITGGNEKLFF. The CDR3 coding sequence is TGTGCCAGCAGCTTAATTACAGGGGGGAATGAAAAACTGTTTTTT. The whole variable domain, filled in from reference TRBV11-2 and TRBJ1-4, reads EAGVAQSPRYKIIEKRQSVAFWCNPISGHATLYWYQQILGQGPKLLIQFQNNGVVDDSQLPKDRFSAERLKGVDSTLKIQPAKLEDSAVYLCASSLITGGNEKLFFGSGTQLSVL.

The rearrangement uses TRBV14 and TRBJ1-1; maybe TRBD1 (6 bases). V was pared by 9 bases and J by 4 bases, with 15 bases between. There are 13 residues in the CDR3. Germline assignment: CDR1 SGHDN and CDR2 FVKESK. In DNA form, the CDR3 reads TGTGCCAGAAATCCAGGGGCTTGCACTGAAGCTTTCTTT. It translates to CARNPGACTEAFF.

The J gene is TRBJ2-7, the V gene TRBV5-6; D assignment may be TRBD1 or TRBD2 (6 bases each). The V gene lost 0 bases and the J gene lost 4 bases, with 14 bases spanning the gap. Germline loops: CDR1 SGHDT, CDR2 YYEEEE. The CDR3 totals 15 residues. The DNA of the CDR3 is TGTGCCAGCAGCTTGGCGGGGGCGAAGGGGTACGAGCAGTACTTC. Amino acid sequence: CASSLAGAKGYEQYF.

This chain uses TRBV7-8 with TRBJ2-3; 7 bases fit TRBD2. The CDR3 has 15 residues. Trimming removed 8 bases from V and 0 bases from J; junction bases left unmatched: 8. From germline, CDR1 is SGHVS and CDR2 FQNEAQ. The CDR3, as DNA: TGTGCCAGCCATGGGGGTAGCGGGAGCACAGATACGCAGTATTTT. It is translated as CASHGGSGSTDTQYF.

V usage is TRBV19 and J usage is TRBJ1-3, with D perhaps matching TRBD1 (5 bases). The CDR3 runs to 15 residues. V lost 7 bases and J 0 bases, leaving 13 bases between the germline ends. CDR1 and CDR2 (germline): LNHDA, SQIVND (reference sequence). CDR3 loop: CASTPFGHSGNTIYF. CDR3 coding DNA: TGTGCCAGTACCCCGTTCGGACACTCTGGAAACACCATATATTTT. The whole variable domain, remainder taken from reference TRBV19 and TRBJ1-3, is DGGITQSPKYLFRKEGQNVTLSCEQNLNHDAMYWYRQDPGQGLRLIYYSQIVNDFQKGDIAEGYSVSREKKESFPLTVTSAQKNPTAFYLCASTPFGHSGNTIYFGEGSWLTVV.

The chain has TRBV9 and TRBJ2-7; TRBD2 matches at 12 bases. Germline trimming cut 4 bases from V and 0 bases from J; bases unmatched to any gene: 2. Per the germline V gene, CDR1 is SGDLS and CDR2 is YYNGEE. The CDR3 loop spans 15 amino acids. CDR3 protein: CASSLTSGGSYEQYF. The CDR3 DNA sequence: TGTGCCAGCAGCCTGACTAGCGGGGGCTCCTACGAGCAGTACTTC.

The chain uses TRBV2 and TRBJ2-7; perhaps D is TRBD1 or TRBD2 (5 bases each). Trimming pared 6 bases from V and 3 bases from J, leaving 30 bases between. The CDR3 length is 19 residues. Germline CDR1 is SNHLY and CDR2 is FYNNEI. CDR3 nucleotides: TGTGCCAGCAGCCGAGGGTGGGATATAGGGACCTCACGGGGCTACGAGCAGTACTTC. The encoded protein is CASSRGWDIGTSRGYEQYF.

This clone was seen once. The rearrangement links TRBV4-2 to TRBJ2-5; 10 bases agree with TRBD2. The V gene end was trimmed by 0 bases and the J gene end by 2 bases; junction bases not matched to a gene: 3. In germline, CDR1 is LGHNA, CDR2 YNFKEQ. The CDR3 consists of 16 residues. The CDR3 coding sequence is TGTGCCAGCAGCCAAGAACTAGCGGGGAAACAAGAGACCCAGTACTTC. Translated, it gives CASSQELAGKQETQYF.

The V call is TRBV27, the J call TRBJ2-3, with D tentatively TRBD1 or TRBD2 (6 bases each). The CDR3 extends over 13 amino acids. Looked up from germline, CDR1 is MNHEY and CDR2 is SMNVEV (reference sequence). V lost 8 bases and J lost 8, with 17 bases in between. CDR3 sequence: CASSLGGLGTQYF. The CDR3 DNA follows: TGTGCCAGCTCCTTAGGGGGGTTGGGTACGCAGTATTTT.

V gene TRBV27 combines with J gene TRBJ2-5; D may match TRBD1 or TRBD2 (5 bases each). Looked up from germline, CDR1 is MNHEY and CDR2 is SMNVEV (reference sequence). Trimming took off 10 bases at V and 5 bases at J, with 17 bases between the two ends. This CDR3 has 13 residues. In DNA, the CDR3 is TGTGCCACCACCGGGAACGAGGGGGAGACCCAGTACTTC. Its protein product is CATTGNEGETQYF.

In its sample, this clone was seen once. The rearrangement uses TRBV7-6 and TRBJ2-1, with 8 bases that match TRBD1. The V gene's germline CDR1 is SGHVS and CDR2 FNYEAQ. The CDR3 has 13 residues. Germline trimming cut 3 bases from V and 10 bases from J; bases unmatched to any gene: 5. The CDR3 region has the DNA TGTGCCAGCAGCTTCTACCGGGACAGGGAGCAGTTCTTC. This encodes CASSFYRDREQFF. The full variable domain, with the rest looked up from reference TRBV7-6 and TRBJ2-1, is GAGVSQSPRYKVTKRGQDVALRCDPISGHVSLYWYRQALGQGPEFLTYFNYEAQQDKSGLPNDRFSAERPEGSISTLTIQRTEQRDSAMYRCASSFYRDREQFFGPGTRLTVL.

This chain links TRBV10-2 with TRBJ2-3; TRBD2 agrees at 14 bases. The J segment lost 4 bases and the V segment lost 8 bases, leaving 11 bases of the junction unmatched. There are 17 residues in the CDR3. The germline CDR1 and CDR2 sequences are WSHSY and SAAADI. CDR3 in DNA: TGCGCCAGCGAAGGGGGACTAGCGGGAGATCCCCCAGATACGCAGTATTTT. This gives the protein CASEGGLAGDPPDTQYF.

The V call is TRBV10-2, the J call TRBJ2-7; tentatively, D is TRBD2 (6 bases). Germline V gives CDR1 WSHSY, CDR2 SAAADI. The CDR3 spans 15 residues. Between the trimmed V and J ends, which lost 1 base and 3 bases, there was a span of 13 bases. CDR3: CASSELEGLIYEQYF. CDR3 DNA sequence: TGCGCCAGCAGTGAGTTGGAGGGGCTCATCTACGAGCAGTACTTC.